Below, 5 T cell receptor beta chains from the same sample are listed, as sequenced in a study of graft-versus-host responses after intestinal transplantation. Tissue processing of the graft released intraepithelial and lamina propria lymphocytes from it. Some clones are missing from TCRdb's copy, which holds only in-frame ones; the method was immunoSEQ multiplex PCR. In the table there are 20,000 or so clones, around three quarters of which are singletons. Source: ileum tissue, taken around 20 days after intestinal transplant. These receptors all stem from a human patient who received an intestinal transplant, so some T cells may come from the graft donor.

Here the CDR3 reads CASSPILSGLTGELFF. The DNA of the CDR3 is TGCGCCAGCAGCCCCATATTAAGCGGCCTCACCGGGGAGCTGTTTTTT. The chain carries TRBV4-1 and TRBJ2-2; D might be TRBD2 (5 bases). The CDR3 covers 16 residues. Trimming stripped 4 bases from V and 4 bases from J, with 16 bases between. Germline CDR1 is MGHRA and CDR2 is YSYEKL.

V is TRBV13 and J is TRBJ2-1, with 7 nucleotides matching TRBD2. The germline V gene encodes CDR1 PRHDT and CDR2 FYEKMQ (reference sequence). The CDR3 runs 15 residues. V lost 3 bases, J lost 7 bases, and 9 bases stayed unmatched. The CDR3 region has the DNA TGTGCCAGCAGCTTGTGGGCGGGAGCACAGAATGAGCAGTTCTTC. This gives the protein CASSLWAGAQNEQFF.

This clone counts as medium-sized (0.01 to 0.1%). This rearrangement joins TRBV4-2 to TRBJ2-7; 7 nucleotides align to TRBD1. The CDR3 extends over 17 amino acids. The V and J ends lost 0 bases and 2 bases, in that order; junction bases with no gene match: 10. Germline-derived CDR1 and CDR2 are LGHNA and YNFKEQ. CDR3 DNA: TGTGCCAGCAGCCAAGATTTTTACGGGACAGCCACCTACGAGCAGTACTTC. It yields the protein CASSQDFYGTATYEQYF.

V is TRBV9 and J is TRBJ2-6; a possible D gene is TRBD2 (5 bases). The germline gives CDR1 SGDLS, CDR2 YYNGEE. V was shortened by 0 bases and J by 2 bases, with 15 bases between the two germline ends. The CDR3 covers 18 residues. The CDR3 region is CASSVATNGLTGANVLTF. The CDR3 bases are TGTGCCAGCAGCGTAGCTACAAATGGACTCACTGGGGCCAACGTCCTGACTTTC.

This clone has just one count. This rearrangement joins TRBV2 to TRBJ2-5, with TRBD1 matching 9 bases. The J call may be wrong; the DNA end is better matched by TRBJ2-7. Germline loops: CDR1 SNHLY, CDR2 FYNNEI. This CDR3 region has 14 residues. In nucleotides, the CDR3 is TGTGCCAGCAGTGAAAGGACAGGGGAATACGAGCAGTACTTC. It is translated as CASSERTGEYEQYF.